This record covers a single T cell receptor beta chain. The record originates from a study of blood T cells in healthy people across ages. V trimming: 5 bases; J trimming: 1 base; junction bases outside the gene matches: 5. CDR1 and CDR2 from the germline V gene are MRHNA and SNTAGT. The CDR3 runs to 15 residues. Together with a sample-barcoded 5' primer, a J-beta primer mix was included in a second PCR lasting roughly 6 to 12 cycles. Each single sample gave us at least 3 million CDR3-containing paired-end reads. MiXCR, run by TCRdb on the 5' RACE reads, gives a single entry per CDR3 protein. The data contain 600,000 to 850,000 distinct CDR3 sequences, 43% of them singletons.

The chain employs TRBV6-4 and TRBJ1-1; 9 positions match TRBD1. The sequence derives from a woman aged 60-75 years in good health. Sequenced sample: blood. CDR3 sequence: CASSQSTGGNTEAFF. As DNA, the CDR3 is TGTGCCAGCAGTCAATCGACAGGGGGGAACACTGAAGCTTTCTTT.